This is a list of T cell receptor beta chains from one sample in a study of blood T cells in healthy people across ages. TCRdb passed the 5' RACE reads through MiXCR, listing each CDR3 protein once. Seen here are about 650,000 distinct CDR3 sequences, 32% observed once, and the top ten hold 15% to 17%. Material for sequencing was blood. The receptors derive from a woman older than 75 in good health. Both conserved end residues are part of each CDR3. D genes are given only for firm matches. A clone size is listed for some rows: how often the clone was seen (once, few, many), or a class if it is expanded.

>TRBV6-2/TRBV6-3|TRBJ2-7|TRBD1|-
TGTGCCAGCAGACAGACAGGGTATCAGGACGAGCAGTACTTC
CASRQTGYQDEQYF
>TRBV6-5|TRBJ2-3|TRBD1|-
TGTGCCAGCAGACCGGGACAGTTTAGCACAGATACGCAGTATTTT
CASRPGQFSTDTQYF
>TRBV7-8|TRBJ1-2|TRBD1|many
TGTGCCAGCAGCTTAGCATCACAGGGGAACTATGGCTACACCTTC
CASSLASQGNYGYTF
>TRBV4-2|TRBJ1-5|-|many
TGTGCCAGCAGTCGAGGAACGGAGCCCCAGCATTTT
CASSRGTEPQHF
>TRBV6-5|TRBJ2-7|-|many
TGTGCCAGCAGTCAGGGGCTCTCCACCGAGCAGTACTTC
CASSQGLSTEQYF
>TRBV28|TRBJ2-1|TRBD2|many
TGTGCCAGCAGTGCCCAGGGAGCGGGGGAGTACAATGAGCAGTTCTTC
CASSAQGAGEYNEQFF
>TRBV7-9|TRBJ1-1|-|many
TGTGCCAGCGAACCCGGGGCGGCTGAAGCTTTCTTT
CASEPGAAEAFF
>TRBV20-1|TRBJ2-1|TRBD2|-
TGCAGTGCTAGATCCGGGAGCGGGGGCCAGTTCTTC
CSARSGSGGQFF
>TRBV20-1|TRBJ2-1|TRBD2|-
TGCAGTGCTAGCCCCTTACTAGCGGGAGTTTTTCTTTGGGAGCAGTTCTTC
CSASPLLAGVFLWEQFF
>TRBV12-3/TRBV12-4|TRBJ1-1|-|-
TGTGCCAGCAGTTTAGTCCAGGGCCTAAACACTGAAGCTTTCTTT
CASSLVQGLNTEAFF
>TRBV3-1|TRBJ2-1|-|many
TGTGCCAGCAGCCAAGATTCACGGGCAGGGTACCCCTACAATGAGCAGTTCTTC
CASSQDSRAGYPYNEQFF
>TRBV7-2|TRBJ2-1|-|-
TGTGCCAGCAGCTTAGGGGACTTTGTCAATGAGCAGTTCTTC
CASSLGDFVNEQFF
>TRBV12-3/TRBV12-4|TRBJ2-7|TRBD2|many
TGTGCCAGCAGTTTAGGGCTGGGTAGCGGGGGCTACGAGCAGTACTTC
CASSLGLGSGGYEQYF
>TRBV20-1|TRBJ1-2|-|-
TGCAGTGCTAGTGAACAGGTTAACTATGGCTACACCTTC
CSASEQVNYGYTF
>TRBV5-6|TRBJ1-2|-|many
TGTGCCAGCAGCTTGAGGGGAACAGGGTTCGGAGGCTACACCTTC
CASSLRGTGFGGYTF
>TRBV7-2|TRBJ2-7|TRBD1|many
TGTGCCAGCAGCTTAGAGATTTGGACAGGGTCCCACGAGCAGTACTTC
CASSLEIWTGSHEQYF
>TRBV29-1|TRBJ1-1|-|few
TGCAGCGTTTTGTCAGGTTTGAACACTGAAGCTTTCTTT
CSVLSGLNTEAFF
>TRBV29-1|TRBJ2-3|TRBD2|-
TGCAGCGTTGAAGGAACTAGCGGGGGAGCCACAGATACGCAGTATTTT
CSVEGTSGGATDTQYF
>TRBV5-5|TRBJ1-1|-|-
TGTGCCAGCAGCTTAGAGACAGTCGCGTCAGGGGCTTTCTTT
CASSLETVASGAFF
>TRBV29-1|TRBJ2-3|-|many
TGCAGCGTTGAAGCCGGCGCAGATACGCAGTATTTT
CSVEAGADTQYF
>TRBV20-1|TRBJ2-1|TRBD1|few
TGCAGTGCTAGACGCGAAAGGGACAGATACAATGAGCAGTTCTTC
CSARRERDRYNEQFF
>TRBV7-2|TRBJ2-1|TRBD2|many
TGTGCCAGCAGCCTCGTACGACTAGCGGGCAATGAGCAGTTCTTC
CASSLVRLAGNEQFF
>TRBV19|TRBJ2-1|TRBD1|-
TGTGCCAGCCGGAAAAGGACAGGTTACAATGAGCAGTTCTTC
CASRKRTGYNEQFF
>TRBV7-2|TRBJ2-7|TRBD2|-
TGTGCCAGCAACCCTAGCGGGGGGACCGCCGAGCAGTACTTC
CASNPSGGTAEQYF
>TRBV7-2|TRBJ2-1|-|many
TGTGCCAGCAGCTTAGTCCCTATCGATGAGCAGTTCTTC
CASSLVPIDEQFF
>TRBV7-3|TRBJ2-5|TRBD1|many
TGTGCCAGCAGCGTGGGGACAGGGGACCTACTAGAGACCCAGTACTTC
CASSVGTGDLLETQYF
>TRBV12-3/TRBV12-4|TRBJ2-1|-|few
TGTACCAGCGCCTGGGGGGGCTCCTACAGTGAGCAGTTCTTC
CTSAWGGSYSEQFF
>TRBV10-3|TRBJ1-5|-|many
TGTGCCATCAGTGGGAATACAGATAGCAATCAGCCCCAGCATTTT
CAISGNTDSNQPQHF
>TRBV2|TRBJ2-3|-|-
TGTGCCAGCAGTGAGTCAGGAGGCGATACGCAGTATTTT
CASSESGGDTQYF
>TRBV9|TRBJ1-1|-|-
TGTGCCAGCAGCGTAGAAGGGGACATCATGAACACTGAAGCTTTCTTT
CASSVEGDIMNTEAFF
>TRBV6-5|TRBJ2-1|TRBD2|-
TGTGCCAGTATGGGACTAGCGAACAATGAGCAGTTCTTC
CASMGLANNEQFF
>TRBV12-3/TRBV12-4|TRBJ1-2|TRBD1|many
TGTGCCAGCAGGCGACAGGGAGAAACATATGGCTACACCTTC
CASRRQGETYGYTF
>TRBV28|TRBJ1-2|-|-
TGTGCCAGCAGTACCGGGACATCTATCTATGGCTACACCTTC
CASSTGTSIYGYTF
>TRBV5-1|TRBJ2-5|TRBD1|-
TGCGCCAGCAGCTTCGGGACAGGGGGCGCATTGGGCGGGCAGTACTTC
CASSFGTGGALGGQYF
>TRBV12-3/TRBV12-4|TRBJ2-3|-|-
TGTGCCAGCAGTTTGCTGACTAATACGCAGTATTTT
CASSLLTNTQYF
>TRBV12-3/TRBV12-4|TRBJ2-3|TRBD1|-
TGTGCCAGCAGTTTAGGACAGGGGGGCATCGCAGATGCGCAGTATTTT
CASSLGQGGIADAQYF
>TRBV27|TRBJ1-4|-|-
TGTGCCAGCAGTGGTCGGTCAGGGGTTGAAAAACTGTTTTTT
CASSGRSGVEKLFF
>TRBV5-1|TRBJ2-7|TRBD1|-
TGCGCCAGCAGCGCCACCGGGACAGGGGCCGAGCAGTACTTC
CASSATGTGAEQYF
>TRBV12-5|TRBJ1-1|TRBD1|few
TGTGCTAGTGGCCCACCGATAGGACAGGGGGTAGGTGACACTGAAGCTTTCTTT
CASGPPIGQGVGDTEAFF
>TRBV27|TRBJ1-3|-|-
TGTGCCAGCAGTTCGACAGGTCTGGACACCATATATTTT
CASSSTGLDTIYF
>TRBV11-2|TRBJ2-3|-|-
TGTGCCAGCAGCCTAAACGTTGGTAGCACAGATACGCAGTATTTT
CASSLNVGSTDTQYF
>TRBV7-6|TRBJ2-5|-|many
TGTGCCAGCAGCTTAGCCCGCCGGGAGACCCAGTACTTC
CASSLARRETQYF
>TRBV6-5|TRBJ2-3|-|-
TGTGCCAGCAGTTACGGGGGGGCGAACACAGATACGCAGTATTTT
CASSYGGANTDTQYF
>TRBV5-6|TRBJ2-4|-|many
TGTGCCAGCAGCTTGGTTGTGGGGCGCGGTACCATTCAGTACTTC
CASSLVVGRGTIQYF
>TRBV5-1|TRBJ2-1|TRBD2|once
TGCGCCAGCAGCTTAACGGGACTAGCGGGCTTATACAATGAGCAGTTCTTC
CASSLTGLAGLYNEQFF